These 26 T cell receptor beta chains originate from one sample sequenced in a study of T cells in Graves' hyperthyroidism and ophthalmopathy. TCR beta CDR3 sequences were amplified from RNA transcripts. TCR CDR3 regions were first amplified by RT-PCR with HTBI primers. From the multiplex PCR reads, TCRdb called clonotypes with MiXCR, one entry per CDR3 protein. The repertoire holds some 720,000 distinct CDR3 sequences, with about 16% as singletons. Sequenced material: blood. The receptors derive from a man between 18 and 35 years old with Graves' hyperthyroidism.

The sample holds many counts of this clonotype. The chain links TRBV20-1 to TRBJ2-7, with D possibly TRBD1 on 6 matching bases. The V end lost 0 bases, the J end lost 3 bases, and 15 bases lay between the germline ends. This CDR3 is built from 15 residues. Germline CDR1 reads DFQATT; CDR2 reads SNEGSKA (reference sequence). This CDR3 is CSARDGVGASYEQYF. The CDR3 DNA is TGCAGTGCTAGAGATGGGGTGGGGGCTAGCTACGAGCAGTACTTC.

This clonotype was seen a few times. The chain carries TRBV20-1 and TRBJ2-1; 10 nucleotides agree with TRBD2. The CDR3 has 11 residues. J gave up 12 bases and V 8 bases, and 7 bases lay outside the gene matches. Germline assignment: CDR1 DFQATT and CDR2 SNEGSKA (reference sequence). CDR3: CSLAGGPSQFF. The CDR3 nucleotides read TGCAGTTTAGCGGGAGGACCTTCGCAGTTCTTC.

The chain combines TRBV29-1 with TRBJ2-7; a possible D gene is TRBD1 (6 bases). Germline loops: CDR1 SQVTM, CDR2 ANQGSEA. This CDR3 contains 12 residues. V shed 5 bases and J shed 5 bases, with 13 bases lying between them. The CDR3: CSVSGQYHEQYF. The CDR3 nucleotides read TGCAGCGTTTCAGGACAGTACCACGAGCAGTACTTC.

The chain carries TRBV27 and TRBJ1-5; TRBD1 might be the D (6 bases). The CDR3 length is 16 residues. From germline, CDR1 is MNHEY and CDR2 SMNVEV (reference sequence). With 8 bases removed from V and 1 base from J, the gap between germline ends came to 18 bases. CDR3 region: CASPVPGATSNQPQHF. CDR3 sequence (DNA): TGTGCCAGCCCCGTCCCGGGGGCTACGAGCAATCAGCCCCAGCATTTT.

The chain joins TRBV4-3 to TRBJ1-2, with D possibly matching TRBD1 (6 bases). The V gene lost 0 bases and the J gene lost 4 bases, with 15 bases spanning the gap. The V gene's germline CDR1 is LGHNA and CDR2 YSLEER. The CDR3 runs 16 residues. DNA for the CDR3: TGCGCCAGCAGCCAAGAAGGGGGGGCCAGGGGCTATGGCTACACCTTC. Translating it yields CASSQEGGARGYGYTF.

This chain links TRBV2 with TRBJ1-2; 8 bases agree with TRBD1. CDR1 and CDR2 from the germline V gene are SNHLY and FYNNEI. V lost 2 bases to trimming and J lost 6 bases; unmatched junction nucleotides: 8. The CDR3 has 15 residues. The CDR3 protein is CASSERTGPDNGYTF. For the CDR3, the DNA is TGTGCCAGCAGTGAAAGGACAGGGCCTGACAATGGCTACACCTTC.

At least ten counts were recorded for this clonotype. The rearrangement joins TRBV20-1 to TRBJ2-1; D is possibly TRBD1 (6 bases). The CDR3 is made up of 13 amino acids. The V end was cut by 5 bases, the J end by 4 bases, with 12 bases between. CDR1 DFQATT and CDR2 SNEGSKA come from the germline V gene (reference sequence). CDR3 loop: CSASDRAYNEQFF. Here the CDR3 DNA reads TGCAGTGCTTCGGACAGAGCTTACAATGAGCAGTTCTTC.

In this sample, this clonotype turned up many times. Relative to the germline gene, one junction end is altered; a read error may explain this. The V and J genes are TRBV7-3 and TRBJ2-3, with a possible D match to TRBD1 (5 bases). The CDR3 has 13 residues. Germline CDR1 is SGHTA and CDR2 is FQGTGA. As DNA, the CDR3 is TGTGCCAGCAGCCCTGGGCCCACAGGTACGCAGTATTTT. Its translation: CASSPGPTGTQYF.

This clonotype was detected ten times or more. This rearrangement joins TRBV28 to TRBJ2-2, with D unresolved. Germline-derived CDR1 and CDR2 are MDHEN and SYDVKM. Trimming pared 1 base from V and 2 bases from J, leaving 11 bases between. There are 16 residues in the CDR3. The CDR3 sequence is CASSLYGGLNTGELFF. Written as DNA, the CDR3 is TGTGCCAGCAGTTTATATGGCGGCCTTAACACCGGGGAGCTGTTTTTT.

The chain is built from TRBV7-2 and TRBJ2-7, with D hard to call. Germline CDR1 is SGHTA and CDR2 is FQGNSA. The CDR3 has 15 amino acids. V lost 1 base to trimming and J lost 0 bases, with 10 bases between them. The CDR3 protein is CASSLDKVSSYEQYF. DNA for the CDR3: TGTGCCAGCAGCTTAGATAAAGTCTCCTCCTACGAGCAGTACTTC.

This clonotype was recorded many times. The chain couples TRBV27 to TRBJ2-2; 7 positions match TRBD2. J was trimmed by 0 bases and V by 7 bases; bases with no gene match: 11. This CDR3 is built from 17 residues. Germline V gene data show CDR1 as MNHEY and CDR2 as SMNVEV (reference sequence). The CDR3 loop is CASIASLGRANTGELFF. The CDR3 DNA reads TGTGCCAGCATCGCATCCCTGGGGAGGGCGAACACCGGGGAGCTGTTTTTT.

This clonotype turned up a few times. The gene calls are TRBV7-2 and TRBJ1-1; 7 bases fit TRBD1. The CDR3 is 18 residues long. CDR1 is SGHTA and CDR2 is FQGNSA in the germline V gene. J was trimmed by 0 bases and V by 5 bases; bases with no gene match: 15. This CDR3 is CASSKRQGSFPVNTEAFF. In DNA form, the CDR3 reads TGTGCCAGCAGCAAGCGACAGGGTAGTTTTCCGGTGAACACTGAAGCTTTCTTT.

Many counts were recorded for this clonotype. The V call is TRBV6-1, the J call TRBJ2-5; D is unclear. V was shortened by 6 bases and J by 3 bases, with 2 bases between the two germline ends. This CDR3 comprises 10 residues. The germline V gene has CDR1 MNHNS and CDR2 SASEGT. CDR3 sequence: CASRKETQYF. In nucleotides, the CDR3 is TGTGCCAGCAGGAAAGAGACCCAGTACTTC.

The rearrangement links TRBV6-1 to TRBJ1-5; 9 bases match TRBD1. V lost 4 bases to trimming and J lost 2 bases; unmatched junction nucleotides: 3. The CDR3 consists of 15 residues. CDR1 MNHNS and CDR2 SASEGT come from the germline V gene. The CDR3 is CASSGTGAGNQPQHF. CDR3 nucleotide sequence: TGTGCCAGCAGTGGGACAGGGGCGGGCAATCAGCCCCAGCATTTT.

The V and J genes are TRBV10-1 and TRBJ2-5, with 10 bases that match TRBD2. The J segment lost 4 bases and the V segment lost 3 bases, leaving 8 bases of the junction unmatched. This CDR3 is built from 16 residues. The V gene's germline CDR1 is WNHNN and CDR2 SYGVQD (reference sequence). The CDR3 loop reads CASSDRIAGGSETQYF. Written as DNA, the CDR3 is TGCGCCAGCAGTGATCGGATAGCGGGAGGTTCAGAGACCCAGTACTTC.

This clonotype was counted many times. The CDR3 loop reads CASSTGTSGSREQYF. CDR3 in DNA: TGTGCCAGCAGCACCGGGACTAGCGGGAGCCGCGAGCAGTACTTC. The chain links TRBV7-2 to TRBJ2-7, with 14 bases lining up with TRBD2. From germline, CDR1 is SGHTA and CDR2 FQGNSA. This CDR3 is 15 amino acids long. The V segment lost 5 bases and the J segment 6 bases; nucleotides outside the gene matches: 6.

The chain recombines TRBV27 with TRBJ2-7, with D possibly being TRBD2 (5 bases). Per germline, CDR1 MNHEY and CDR2 SMNVEV (reference sequence). The ends were cut back, 5 bases at V and 6 bases at J, with 11 bases in the middle. This CDR3 has 12 residues. Here the CDR3 DNA reads TGTGCCAGCAGTGTCGGGGATTCCGAGCAGTACTTC. It specifies CASSVGDSEQYF.

This sequence joins TRBV20-1 and TRBJ2-1, with a tentative D call TRBD1 (5 bases). The germline V gene encodes CDR1 DFQATT and CDR2 SNEGSKA (reference sequence). The ends were cut back, 6 bases at V and 0 bases at J, with 24 bases in the middle. This CDR3 comprises 18 residues. CDR3 bases: TGCAGTGCCAGGGATCCCTCAGCCCAGGCGAGCTCCTACAATGAGCAGTTCTTC. Residues: CSARDPSAQASSYNEQFF.

This clonotype was counted many times. The chain carries TRBV28 and TRBJ2-2; D is uncertain. The CDR3 length is 13 residues. The germline gives CDR1 MDHEN, CDR2 SYDVKM. V lost 6 bases and J 3 bases, leaving 8 bases between the germline ends. CDR3 amino acids: CASRGSHTGELFF. CDR3 DNA: TGTGCCAGCAGGGGGTCTCACACCGGGGAGCTGTTTTTT.

This clonotype showed up many times. The chain carries TRBV6-1 and TRBJ2-1, with a possible D match to TRBD2 (5 bases). The CDR3 contains 14 residues. The V gene's germline CDR1 is MNHNS and CDR2 SASEGT. V was clipped by 1 base and J by 7 bases, with 11 bases between them. CDR3: CASSEGVAQNEQFF. In DNA form, the CDR3 reads TGTGCCAGCAGTGAAGGAGTAGCGCAGAATGAGCAGTTCTTC.

The chain links TRBV4-1 to TRBJ2-7; the D call may be TRBD1 or TRBD2 (6 bases each). The CDR3 length is 17 residues. Per germline, CDR1 MGHRA and CDR2 YSYEKL. Trimming took 2 bases from V and 2 from J, leaving 19 bases between them. The CDR3 DNA is TGCGCCAGCAGCCAACGGGACCTTAGGGGGACTCCCTACGAGCAGTACTTC. Encoded protein: CASSQRDLRGTPYEQYF.

This clonotype was seen repeatedly, ten times or more. J is TRBJ2-1 and V is TRBV3-1; 8 bases are shared with TRBD1. V shed 4 bases, J shed 8 bases, and the junction held 10 bases outside the gene matches. Germline loops: CDR1 LGHDT, CDR2 YNNKEL (reference sequence). The CDR3 has 15 amino acids. The CDR3 DNA is TGTGCCAGCAGCCCCAAATGGACAGGGAGACATGAGCAGTTCTTC. This sequence encodes CASSPKWTGRHEQFF.

The V gene is TRBV18, the J gene TRBJ1-1, with a possible D match to TRBD1 (5 bases). The ends were cut back, 3 bases at V and 1 base at J, with 9 bases in the middle. The length of the CDR3 is 14 residues. Looked up from germline, CDR1 is KGHSH and CDR2 is LQKENI. This chain's CDR3 is CASSPTARNTEAFF. In DNA, the CDR3 is TGTGCCAGCTCACCGACAGCTAGGAACACTGAAGCTTTCTTT.

This clonotype was picked up many times. The V and J genes are TRBV27 and TRBJ1-2; a possible D gene is TRBD1 (5 bases). Per germline, CDR1 MNHEY and CDR2 SMNVEV (reference sequence). The CDR3 consists of 13 residues. The V and J ends lost 6 bases and 8 bases respectively, with 16 bases between them. The CDR3 is CASSPGPVGGYTF. CDR3 DNA sequence: TGTGCCAGCAGCCCAGGGCCCGTGGGGGGCTACACCTTC.

This sequence joins TRBV28 and TRBJ1-5; D is uncertain. Germline V lookup: CDR1 MDHEN, CDR2 SYDVKM. Trimming stripped 2 bases from V and 8 bases from J, with 7 bases between. The CDR3 covers 12 residues. The CDR3 sequence: CASSLVGKPQHF. CDR3 coding DNA: TGTGCCAGCAGTTTAGTAGGGAAGCCCCAGCATTTT.

In this sample, this clonotype turned up a few times. This chain connects TRBV20-1 to TRBJ2-6, with 8 bases that match TRBD1. The germline CDR1 and CDR2 sequences are DFQATT and SNEGSKA (reference sequence). The CDR3 loop spans 18 amino acids. V trimming: 1 base; J trimming: 4 bases; junction bases outside the gene matches: 12. The CDR3 bases are TGCAGTGCTAGAGGGGGACAGGAACCCTCCCCCGGGGCCAACGTCCTGACTTTC. This codes for CSARGGQEPSPGANVLTF.